The source of this TCR beta chain is a study of cytomegalovirus exposure and HLA in healthy donors. Across the whole study: Around 80 million unique TCR sequences came from HLA-typed donors in an early release.

With regard to this clone: The target antigen is unknown.

Notes on the study in general: Indistinguishability led to the exclusion of some V segments, TRBV6-2 and TRBV6-3 included. A later analysis showed TCR association rates differing by HLA locus, peaking at DRB1 and lowest at HLA-C. A highly shared variant cluster was judged a likely technical artifact.

J was trimmed by 10 bases and V by 5 bases; bases with no gene match: 13. CDR1 is LNHDA, CDR2 SQIVND, per germline (reference sequence). CDR3 length equals 15 residues. PCR involved 60 Vbeta and 13 Jbeta primers. TCRdb keeps only in-frame clones here, not all; method: immunoSEQ multiplex PCR. There are about 150,000 clones in the sample; about three quarters occur only once, and around 4.1% lies in the top ten. The V gene is TRBV19, the J gene TRBJ2-5; 10 nucleotides align to TRBD1. The source of this sequence is a middle-aged woman in good health and CMV-seronegative. The material sequenced was PBMCs. Here the CDR3 reads CASSSPIGTGENQYF. The CDR3 coding sequence is TGTGCCAGTAGTTCGCCGATTGGGACAGGGGAAAACCAGTACTTC. Using reference TRBV19 and TRBJ2-5 for the parts outside the CDR3, the full variable domain is DGGITQSPKYLFRKEGQNVTLSCEQNLNHDAMYWYRQDPGQGLRLIYYSQIVNDFQKGDIAEGYSVSREKKESFPLTVTSAQKNPTAFYLCASSSPIGTGENQYFGPGTRLLVL.